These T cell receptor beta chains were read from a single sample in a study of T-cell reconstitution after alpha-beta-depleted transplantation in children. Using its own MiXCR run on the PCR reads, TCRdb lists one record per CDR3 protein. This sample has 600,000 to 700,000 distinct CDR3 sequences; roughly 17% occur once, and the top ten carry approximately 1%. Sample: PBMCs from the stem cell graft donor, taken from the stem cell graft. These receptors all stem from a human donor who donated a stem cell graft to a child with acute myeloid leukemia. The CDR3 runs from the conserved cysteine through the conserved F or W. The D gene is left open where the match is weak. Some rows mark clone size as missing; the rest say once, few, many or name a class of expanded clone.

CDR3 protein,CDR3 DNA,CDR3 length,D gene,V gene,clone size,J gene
CSAPPLTDPGPTGPANYGYTF,TGCAGTGCTCCTCCGCTGACTGACCCGGGGCCGACAGGGCCCGCTAACTATGGCTACACCTTC,21,TRBD1,TRBV20-1,many,TRBJ1-2
CSGTDREAEQYF,TGCAGTGGGACGGACAGGGAGGCCGAGCAGTACTTC,12,TRBD1,TRBV20-1,many,TRBJ2-7
CASSFTNTDTQYF,TGTGCCAGCAGTTTCACCAACACAGATACGCAGTATTTT,13,.,TRBV12-3/TRBV12-4,.,TRBJ2-3
CASSQEGGRRKLFF,TGTGCCAGCAGCCAAGAAGGGGGACGAAGAAAACTGTTTTTT,14,.,TRBV3-1,.,TRBJ1-4
CASSLWTGADYGYTF,TGTGCCAGCAGCTTATGGACAGGGGCCGATTATGGCTACACCTTC,15,TRBD1,TRBV7-3,.,TRBJ1-2
CSFTGPSYNSPLHF,TGCAGTTTCACAGGGCCCTCCTATAATTCACCCCTCCACTTT,14,.,TRBV20-1,many,TRBJ1-6
CASRLPGSGANVLTF,TGTGCCAGCAGGCTACCAGGCTCTGGGGCCAACGTCCTGACTTTC,15,.,TRBV5-6,few,TRBJ2-6
CASSFREVGYNEQFF,TGTGCCAGCAGCTTCCGGGAAGTTGGGTACAATGAGCAGTTCTTC,15,.,TRBV7-3,many,TRBJ2-1
CSVGTLQETQYF,TGCAGCGTTGGTACCCTTCAAGAGACCCAGTACTTC,12,.,TRBV29-1,many,TRBJ2-5
CATSEADGYGYTF,TGTGCCACCAGTGAAGCCGACGGGTATGGCTACACCTTC,13,.,TRBV24-1,.,TRBJ1-2
CSAGTRTNSPLHF,TGCAGTGCTGGGACAAGGACCAATTCACCCCTCCACTTT,13,.,TRBV20-1,many,TRBJ1-6
CSARDSNSGANVLTF,TGCAGTGCTAGAGACAGCAACTCTGGGGCCAACGTCCTGACTTTC,15,.,TRBV20-1,many,TRBJ2-6
CSARPSDRARETQYF,TGCAGTGCTAGACCTTCCGACAGGGCAAGGGAGACCCAGTACTTC,15,TRBD1,TRBV20-1,.,TRBJ2-5
CASSLGAAGNSPLHF,TGTGCCAGCAGTTTAGGTGCCGCTGGGAATTCACCCCTCCACTTT,15,.,TRBV28,many,TRBJ1-6
CASSLEGTGHEQYF,TGTGCCAGCAGCTTGGAAGGGACAGGGCACGAGCAGTACTTC,14,TRBD1,TRBV5-6,many,TRBJ2-7
CASSLVRGYGYTF,TGTGCCAGCAGTTTAGTGAGGGGCTATGGCTACACCTTC,13,.,TRBV12-3/TRBV12-4,few,TRBJ1-2
CASSLTPQDEKLFF,TGTGCCAGCAGCTTAACCCCGCAAGATGAAAAACTGTTTTTT,14,.,TRBV11-2,.,TRBJ1-4
CASSLVLGEGEQFF,TGTGCCAGCAGCTTAGTCTTAGGGGAGGGCGAGCAGTTCTTC,14,TRBD2,TRBV7-9,.,TRBJ2-1
CASIPGEGAEAFF,TGTGCCAGCATTCCCGGTGAGGGCGCTGAAGCTTTCTTT,13,.,TRBV25-1,many,TRBJ1-1
CASSPVRTRSTEAFF,TGTGCCAGCTCACCTGTCCGCACTAGGAGCACTGAAGCTTTCTTT,15,.,TRBV18,many,TRBJ1-1
CASSLVASSNYGYTF,TGCGCCAGCAGCTTGGTAGCCAGCTCTAACTATGGCTACACCTTC,15,.,TRBV5-1,.,TRBJ1-2
CSARDRPGLQETQYF,TGCAGTGCTAGAGATAGGCCGGGGCTCCAAGAGACCCAGTACTTC,15,.,TRBV20-1,many,TRBJ2-5
CASSSGTSGGKQETQYF,TGTGCCAGCAGCTCCGGGACTAGCGGGGGGAAACAAGAGACCCAGTACTTC,17,TRBD2,TRBV13,.,TRBJ2-5
CASSLIAGVSDEQFF,TGTGCCAGCAGCTTAATAGCGGGGGTTAGCGATGAGCAGTTCTTC,15,TRBD2,TRBV7-9,few,TRBJ2-1
CSAGTAGQETQYF,TGCAGTGCTGGGACAGCGGGACAAGAGACCCAGTACTTC,13,.,TRBV20-1,many,TRBJ2-5
CASSPLGGFTGNTIYF,TGTGCCAGCAGTCCCCTGGGGGGTTTCACTGGAAACACCATATATTTT,16,.,TRBV12-3/TRBV12-4,many,TRBJ1-3
CASSSQGGSTDTQYF,TGCGCCAGCAGCTCGCAGGGAGGTAGCACAGATACGCAGTATTTT,15,.,TRBV5-1,once,TRBJ2-3
CSARGTKGAYEQYF,TGCAGTGCTAGGGGTACAAAGGGCGCCTACGAGCAGTACTTC,14,.,TRBV20-1,.,TRBJ2-7
CASSFLGQREF,TGTGCCAGCAGTTTTTTAGGACAGAGGGAATTC,11,.,TRBV12-3/TRBV12-4,.,TRBJ2-7
CASSGRQVDEQFF,TGTGCCAGCAGTGGAAGACAGGTCGATGAGCAGTTCTTC,13,.,TRBV2,.,TRBJ2-1
CSARRTGRPPLHF,TGCAGTGCTAGAAGGACAGGGAGGCCACCCCTCCACTTT,13,TRBD1,TRBV20-1,many,TRBJ1-6
CASSLGQTYTEAFF,TGTGCCAGCAGCCTTGGACAGACTTACACTGAAGCTTTCTTT,14,.,TRBV7-9,once,TRBJ1-1
CSAPDTYTEAFF,TGCAGTGCCCCCGACACCTACACTGAAGCTTTCTTT,12,.,TRBV20-1,many,TRBJ1-1
CASSPLRNSPLHF,TGTGCCAGTAGCCCTCTCAGGAATTCACCCCTCCACTTT,13,.,TRBV19,.,TRBJ1-6
CASSFRRIHSDTQYF,TGTGCCAGCAGCTTCCGCCGGATTCATTCAGATACGCAGTATTTT,15,.,TRBV13,many,TRBJ2-3
CASSLSGQRGTEAFF,TGTGCCAGCAGCTTGTCCGGACAGAGGGGCACTGAAGCTTTCTTT,15,.,TRBV7-2,few,TRBJ1-1
CASSLRDRYSYEQYF,TGTGCCAGCAGCCTCCGGGACAGGTACTCCTACGAGCAGTACTTC,15,TRBD1,TRBV5-6,many,TRBJ2-7
CSARSIETQYF,TGCAGTGCTAGATCGATCGAGACCCAGTACTTC,11,.,TRBV20-1,few,TRBJ2-5
CSANFGQSTDTQYF,TGCAGTGCTAACTTCGGACAGAGCACAGATACGCAGTATTTT,14,.,TRBV20-1,many,TRBJ2-3
CASSLGLAGSNEQFF,TGTGCCAGCAGCTTAGGACTAGCGGGGTCCAATGAGCAGTTCTTC,15,TRBD2,TRBV7-2,few,TRBJ2-1
CASSSRGLGSPLHF,TGTGCCAGCAGCTCCAGGGGGCTGGGTTCACCCCTCCACTTT,14,TRBD1,TRBV7-2,many,TRBJ1-6
CASSVRGGGLTGELFF,TGTGCCAGCAGCGTAAGGGGCGGGGGCCTCACCGGGGAGCTGTTTTTT,16,.,TRBV7-6,.,TRBJ2-2
CSARDLGEGATNEKLFF,TGCAGTGCTAGAGATCTTGGGGAGGGGGCAACTAATGAAAAACTGTTTTTT,17,.,TRBV20-1,many,TRBJ1-4
CSVENPTQYF,TGCAGTGTAGAGAACCCTACCCAGTACTTC,10,.,TRBV20-1,.,TRBJ2-5
CASSFKGSYNEQFF,TGTGCCAGCAGCTTTAAGGGTTCTTACAATGAGCAGTTCTTC,14,.,TRBV7-2,.,TRBJ2-1
CASSLYGNNEKLFF,TGCGCCAGCAGCTTGTATGGGAATAATGAAAAACTGTTTTTT,14,.,TRBV5-1,.,TRBJ1-4
CASIDSGTDNTDTQYF,TGCGCCAGCATAGATAGCGGGACTGACAACACAGATACGCAGTATTTT,16,TRBD2,TRBV5-1,.,TRBJ2-3
CASSFGPVTQYF,TGTGCCAGCAGTTTCGGACCGGTAACGCAGTATTTT,12,.,TRBV6-2/TRBV6-3,.,TRBJ2-3
CASTRTSGPYNEQFF,TGTGCCAGCACCCGGACTAGCGGCCCCTACAATGAGCAGTTCTTC,15,TRBD2,TRBV7-2,many,TRBJ2-1
CSARLDGAGELFF,TGCAGTGCTCGCCTCGACGGTGCCGGGGAGCTGTTTTTT,13,.,TRBV20-1,many,TRBJ2-2
CASSPRATDTQYF,TGTGCCAGCAGCCCCAGGGCGACAGATACGCAGTATTTT,13,.,TRBV7-2,few,TRBJ2-3
CSARVVTFYGYTF,TGCAGTGCTAGGGTAGTCACATTCTATGGCTACACCTTC,13,.,TRBV20-1,many,TRBJ1-2
CASRLTGTEKLFF,TGTGCCAGCAGGCTGACAGGGACTGAAAAACTGTTTTTT,13,TRBD1,TRBV12-3/TRBV12-4,.,TRBJ1-4
CASSLEGAQYF,TGTGCCAGCAGCCTGGAAGGGGCGCAGTATTTT,11,.,TRBV7-3,.,TRBJ2-3
CSAREGAGTEAFF,TGCAGTGCTAGAGAGGGGGCAGGCACTGAAGCTTTCTTT,13,.,TRBV20-1,many,TRBJ1-1